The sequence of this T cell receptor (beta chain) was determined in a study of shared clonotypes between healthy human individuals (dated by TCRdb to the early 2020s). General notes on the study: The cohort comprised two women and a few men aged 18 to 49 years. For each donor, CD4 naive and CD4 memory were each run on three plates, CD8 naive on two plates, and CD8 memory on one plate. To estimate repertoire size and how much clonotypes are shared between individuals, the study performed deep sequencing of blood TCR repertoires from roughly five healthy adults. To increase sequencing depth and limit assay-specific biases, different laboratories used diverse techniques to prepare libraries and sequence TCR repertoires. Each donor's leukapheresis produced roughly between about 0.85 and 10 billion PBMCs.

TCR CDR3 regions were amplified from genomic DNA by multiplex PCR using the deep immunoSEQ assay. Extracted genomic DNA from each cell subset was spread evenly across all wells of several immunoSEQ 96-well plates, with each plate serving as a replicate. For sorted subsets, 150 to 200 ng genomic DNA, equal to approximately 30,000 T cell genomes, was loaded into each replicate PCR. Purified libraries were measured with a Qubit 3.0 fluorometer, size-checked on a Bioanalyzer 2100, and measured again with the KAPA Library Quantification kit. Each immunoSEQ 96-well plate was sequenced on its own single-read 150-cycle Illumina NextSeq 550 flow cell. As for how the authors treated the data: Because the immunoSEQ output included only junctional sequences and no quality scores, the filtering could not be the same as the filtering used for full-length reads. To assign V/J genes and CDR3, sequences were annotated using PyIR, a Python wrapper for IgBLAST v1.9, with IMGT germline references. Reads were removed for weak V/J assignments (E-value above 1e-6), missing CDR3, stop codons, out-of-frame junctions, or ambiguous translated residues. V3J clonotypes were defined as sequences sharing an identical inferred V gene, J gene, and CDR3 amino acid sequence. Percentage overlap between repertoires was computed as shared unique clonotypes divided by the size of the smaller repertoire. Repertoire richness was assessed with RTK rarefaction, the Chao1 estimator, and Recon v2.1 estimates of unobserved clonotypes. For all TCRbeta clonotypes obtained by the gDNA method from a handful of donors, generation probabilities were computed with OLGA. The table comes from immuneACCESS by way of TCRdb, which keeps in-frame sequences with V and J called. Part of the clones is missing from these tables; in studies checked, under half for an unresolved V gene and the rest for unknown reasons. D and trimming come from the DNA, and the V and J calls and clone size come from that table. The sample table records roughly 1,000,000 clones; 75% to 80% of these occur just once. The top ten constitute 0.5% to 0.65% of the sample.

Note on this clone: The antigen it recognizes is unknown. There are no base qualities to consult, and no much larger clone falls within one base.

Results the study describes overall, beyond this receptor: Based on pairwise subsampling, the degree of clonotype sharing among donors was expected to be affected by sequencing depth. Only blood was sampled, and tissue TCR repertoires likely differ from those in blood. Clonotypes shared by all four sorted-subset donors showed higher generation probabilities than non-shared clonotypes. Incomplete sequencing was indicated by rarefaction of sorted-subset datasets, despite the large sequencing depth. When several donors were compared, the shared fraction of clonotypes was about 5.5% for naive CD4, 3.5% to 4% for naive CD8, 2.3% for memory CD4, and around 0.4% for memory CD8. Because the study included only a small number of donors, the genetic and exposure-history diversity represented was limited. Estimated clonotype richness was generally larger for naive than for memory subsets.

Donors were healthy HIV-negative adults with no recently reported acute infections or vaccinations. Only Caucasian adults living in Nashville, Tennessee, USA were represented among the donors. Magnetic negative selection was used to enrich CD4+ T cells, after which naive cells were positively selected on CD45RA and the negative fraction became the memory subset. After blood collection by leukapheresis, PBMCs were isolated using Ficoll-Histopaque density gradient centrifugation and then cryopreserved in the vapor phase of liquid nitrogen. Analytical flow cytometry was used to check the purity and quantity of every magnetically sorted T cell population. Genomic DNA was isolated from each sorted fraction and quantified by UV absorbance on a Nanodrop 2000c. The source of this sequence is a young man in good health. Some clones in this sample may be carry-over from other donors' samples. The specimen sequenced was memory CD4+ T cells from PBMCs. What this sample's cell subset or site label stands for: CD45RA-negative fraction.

The CDR3 loop reads CASSLGGYRGTERELFF. The sequence in DNA is TGCGCCAGCAGCTTGGGGGGCTACAGGGGAACGGAAAGGGAGCTGTTTTTT. This chain is built from TRBV5-1 and TRBJ2-2; TRBD1 lines up with 7 middle nucleotides. The germline V gene specifies SGHRS as CDR1 and YFSETQ as CDR2. The CDR3 holds 17 amino acids from the cysteine to the phenylalanine. This entry keeps only the CDR3 DNA: 51 bases, framed from base 1. Here V drops 0 bases and J drops 9 bases, and the junction holds 14 bases not matched to any gene. The reference TRBV5-1 and TRBJ2-2 proteins fill in what lies around the CDR3, so the full variable domain reads KAGVTQTPRYLIKTRGQQVTLSCSPISGHRSVSWYQQTPGQGLQFLFEYFSETQRNKGNFPGRFSGRQFSNSRSEMNVSTLELGDSALYLCASSLGGYRGTERELFFGEGSRLTVL.